The next 5 T cell receptor beta chains were all read from a single sample in a study of shared clonotypes between healthy human individuals. The naive CD8 subset, CD45RO-negative cells positively selected for CCR7, excluded terminally differentiated effector memory CD45RA+ cells. Sequenced by immunoSEQ multiplex PCR; TCRdb stores in-frame clones only, minus some. The sample gives roughly 770,000 clones, around 96% of which show up once; less than 0.3% is in the top ten. Sequenced material: naive CD8+ T cells sorted from blood. The source of these receptors is a man younger than 45 in good health.

The chain employs TRBV29-1 and TRBJ2-5; D ambiguous. V lost 4 bases, J lost 4 bases, and 16 bases lay in between. Germline V gene lookup returns CDR1 SQVTM and CDR2 ANQGSEA. This CDR3 region has 14 residues. CDR3 in DNA: TGCAGCGTTGCAGGATTGCCTTTTCGAGAGACCCAGTACTTC. Its protein is CSVAGLPFRETQYF. The full variable domain, with the rest looked up from reference TRBV29-1 and TRBJ2-5, is SAVISQKPSRDICQRGTSLTIQCQVDSQVTMMFWYRQQPGQSLTLIATANQGSEATYESGFVIDKFPISRPNLTFSTLTVSNMSPEDSSIYLCSVAGLPFRETQYFGPGTRLLVL.

In regard to this clone: Other DNA sequences in this specimen translate into the identical CDR3. This rearrangement joins TRBV5-4 to TRBJ2-7; no reliable D call. Germline CDR1 and CDR2: SGHNT and YYREEE (reference sequence). V dropped 3 bases and J dropped 3 bases, with 7 bases sitting between them. CDR3 length: 12 amino acids. The CDR3 reads CASSSGSYEQYF. CDR3 nucleotides: TGTGCCAGCAGCTCGGGCAGCTACGAGCAGTACTTC.

This chain connects TRBV6-5 to TRBJ2-1, with 9 bases aligning to TRBD2. The CDR3 covers 12 residues. The trim removed 6 bases at V and 9 bases at J, leaving 3 bases unmatched. The V gene's germline CDR1 is MNHEY and CDR2 SVGAGI. The CDR3 bases are TGTGCCAGCAGCCCTAGCGGGATTGAGCAGTTCTTC. Its protein is CASSPSGIEQFF.

This rearrangement joins TRBV7-9 to TRBJ2-3, with D perhaps matching TRBD1 or TRBD2 (5 bases each). Trimming pared 5 bases from V and 1 base from J, leaving 13 bases between. Germline V gene lookup returns CDR1 SEHNR and CDR2 FQNEAQ (reference sequence). This CDR3 region has 15 residues. Here the CDR3 reads CASSTRERGTDTQYF. The DNA of the CDR3 is TGTGCCAGCAGCACCAGGGAGCGCGGCACAGATACGCAGTATTTT.

The rearrangement joins TRBV29-1 to TRBJ2-1, with 10 nucleotides matching TRBD2. There are 14 residues in the CDR3. V lost 1 base to trimming and J lost 12 bases; unmatched junction nucleotides: 9. Germline V gene data show CDR1 as SQVTM and CDR2 as ANQGSEA. The CDR3 coding sequence is TGCAGCGTTGAAGGGCTAGCGGGAGAAATCCGGCAGTTCTTC. It specifies CSVEGLAGEIRQFF.